The 17 T cell receptor beta chains below come from one sample, sequenced in a study of CD8+ T cells in alopecia areata. Sample treatment: oral pan-JAK inhibitor, 5-10 mg twice daily. Extracted RNA was reverse transcribed into cDNA, the sequencing template. Assay used: immunoSEQ multiplex PCR; TCRdb lists only in-frame clones, some missing. The sample consists of some 200,000 clones, approximately 56% of them appearing once. Sequenced material: CD4+ T cells sorted from blood, taken at week 4, from a patient treated with tofacitinib. The receptor source for this set is a human donor with alopecia areata.

For this clone: One end of the junction is discordant with germline, which a read error may explain. CDR3 sequence (DNA): TGTGCTAGCAGCCGGTACTGGACTAGCGGCGAGACCCAGTACTTC. Amino acid sequence: CASSRYWTSGETQYF. The chain joins TRBV7-7 to TRBJ2-5, with 10 bases matching TRBD2. This CDR3 comprises 15 residues. Germline V gene data show CDR1 as SSHAT and CDR2 as FNYEAQ (reference sequence).

For this clone: Other DNA sequences in this specimen translate into the identical CDR3. The chain carries TRBV5-1 and TRBJ2-2, with D unresolved. Trimming shortened V by 4 bases and J by 3 bases, and 4 bases separated the two germline ends. The CDR3 runs 12 residues. CDR1 SGHRS and CDR2 YFSETQ come from the germline V gene. CDR3 amino acids: CASSRDTGELFF. For the CDR3, the DNA is TGCGCCAGCAGCAGGGACACCGGGGAGCTGTTTTTT.

This clone appeared a single time. The rearrangement links TRBV30 to TRBJ1-5; 7 nucleotides align to TRBD1. The CDR3 length is 13 residues. Germline values: CDR1 GTSNPN, CDR2 SVGIG (reference sequence). The trim removed 4 bases at V and 4 bases at J, leaving 4 bases unmatched. CDR3 amino acids: CAWKEQGNQPQHF. CDR3 nucleotides: TGTGCCTGGAAAGAACAGGGGAATCAGCCCCAGCATTTT.

This clone has just a few counts. The chain combines TRBV6-5 with TRBJ1-1, with TRBD1 matching over 9 bases. V was pared by 6 bases and J by 4 bases, with 6 bases of the junction left unmatched. CDR1 MNHEY and CDR2 SVGAGI come from the germline V gene. The CDR3 length is 14 residues. CDR3 loop: CASRLQGAGTEAFF. DNA of the CDR3: TGTGCCAGCAGGCTACAGGGGGCGGGCACTGAAGCTTTCTTT.

The V call is TRBV9, the J call TRBJ2-1; D gene unclear. CDR3 length: 11 residues. From germline, CDR1 is SGDLS and CDR2 YYNGEE. V was shortened by 0 bases and J by 7 bases, with 2 bases between the two germline ends. CDR3 sequence reads: CASSVENEQFF. The CDR3 DNA sequence: TGTGCCAGCAGCGTAGAAAATGAGCAGTTCTTC.

The chain links TRBV4-1 to TRBJ2-1; 7 positions match TRBD2. V lost 1 base to trimming and J lost 6 bases; unmatched junction nucleotides: 9. Germline V gene data show CDR1 as MGHRA and CDR2 as YSYEKL. CDR3 length: 16 residues. DNA of the CDR3: TGCGCCAGCAGCCAAGCCGGGCGGGGGATGGGCAATGAGCAGTTCTTC. This encodes CASSQAGRGMGNEQFF.

V usage is TRBV9 and J usage is TRBJ2-2; TRBD2 aligns across 10 bases. This CDR3 spans 16 amino acids. J was trimmed by 0 bases and V by 4 bases; bases with no gene match: 3. CDR1 and CDR2 from the germline V gene are SGDLS and YYNGEE. The CDR3 spells CASSSSGGANTGELFF. The CDR3 coding sequence is TGTGCCAGCAGCTCAAGCGGGGGGGCGAACACCGGGGAGCTGTTTTTT.

This clone was seen a few times. The genes are TRBV7-8 and TRBJ1-2, with D uncertain. V was clipped by 0 bases and J by 0 bases, with 8 bases between them. The germline V gene has CDR1 SGHVS and CDR2 FQNEAQ. CDR3 length equals 15 residues. CDR3: CASSLAGTSNYGYTF. In nucleotides, the CDR3 is TGTGCCAGCAGCTTAGCAGGCACGTCTAACTATGGCTACACCTTC.

The rearrangement uses TRBV4-2 and TRBJ2-1; possible D gene TRBD2, 5 bases. The CDR3 has 17 residues. Germline CDR1 and CDR2: LGHNA and YNFKEQ. With 4 bases removed from V and 6 bases from J, the gap between germline ends came to 22 bases. The CDR3 region has the DNA TGTGCCAGCAGCCCCGCGGAGGACGCAATCTCGCCCAATGAGCAGTTCTTC. This codes for CASSPAEDAISPNEQFF.

The chain carries TRBV29-1 and TRBJ1-2; possible D gene TRBD1, 6 bases. Germline assignment: CDR1 SQVTM and CDR2 ANQGSEA. V was shortened by 2 bases and J by 8 bases, with 12 bases between the two germline ends. The CDR3 is 12 amino acids. The chain's CDR3 is CSVETGGGGYTF. The CDR3 region has the DNA TGCAGCGTTGAAACGGGGGGCGGCGGCTACACCTTC.

A note on this clone: At the DNA level, this CDR3 is encoded by other sequences in the same sample as well. The rearrangement joins TRBV29-1 to TRBJ2-3, with a weak D call TRBD2 (7 bases). Trimming shortened V by 1 base and J by 3 bases, and 14 bases separated the two germline ends. The germline gives CDR1 SQVTM, CDR2 ANQGSEA. The CDR3 has 15 residues. DNA for the CDR3: TGCAGCGTTGAAGGGGGAGGGCAGGGGACAGATACGCAGTATTTT. Residues: CSVEGGGQGTDTQYF.

This chain uses TRBV30 with TRBJ1-1, with 7 bases that match TRBD1. The CDR3 contains 15 residues. Germline CDR1 and CDR2: GTSNPN and SVGIG (reference sequence). Trimming at V came to 2 bases and at J to 3 bases, leaving 9 bases not matched to a gene. Here the CDR3 reads CAWSRQGVRDTEAFF. CDR3 coding DNA: TGTGCCTGGAGTAGACAGGGCGTTAGGGACACTGAAGCTTTCTTT. Variable domain in full (rest from reference TRBV30 and TRBJ1-1): SQTIHQWPATLVQPVGSPLSLECTVEGTSNPNLYWYRQAAGRGLQLLFYSVGIGQISSEVPQNLSASRPQDRQFILSSKKLLLSDSGFYLCAWSRQGVRDTEAFFGQGTRLTVV.

The chain combines TRBV14 with TRBJ2-2, with D unresolved. The length of the CDR3 is 13 residues. Per the germline V gene, CDR1 is SGHDN and CDR2 is FVKESK. V lost 7 bases, J lost 1 base, and 7 bases lay in between. The CDR3 region has the DNA TGTGCCAGCAATAAGGTGAACACCGGGGAGCTGTTTTTT. Translating gives CASNKVNTGELFF.

This clone was recorded a few times. This chain links TRBV2 with TRBJ1-5; D perhaps matches TRBD1 (5 bases). V dropped 7 bases and J dropped 2 bases, with 15 bases sitting between them. CDR1 SNHLY and CDR2 FYNNEI come from the germline V gene. CDR3 size: 15 residues. As DNA, the CDR3 is TGTGCCAGCAACCGTGGGACCAGGGGCAATCAGCCCCAGCATTTT. It encodes CASNRGTRGNQPQHF.

The CDR3 spells CASSYGTSGELFF. The CDR3 bases are TGCGCCAGCAGCTATGGGACGTCCGGGGAGCTGTTTTTT. The chain is built from TRBV5-1 and TRBJ2-2, with D tentatively TRBD1 or TRBD2 (5 bases each). Germline CDR1 is SGHRS and CDR2 is YFSETQ. This CDR3 comprises 13 residues. The ends were cut back, 3 bases at V and 6 bases at J, with 9 bases in the middle.

The chain couples TRBV5-1 to TRBJ1-5, with D perhaps TRBD1 (6 bases). The CDR3 sequence is 14 residues long. The germline V gene encodes CDR1 SGHRS and CDR2 YFSETQ. V lost 0 bases, J lost 6 bases, and 10 bases lay in between. The CDR3 is CASSLGTVGQPQHF. CDR3 coding DNA: TGCGCCAGCAGCTTGGGGACAGTGGGTCAGCCCCAGCATTTT. The full variable domain, its missing parts supplied by reference TRBV5-1 and TRBJ1-5, is KAGVTQTPRYLIKTRGQQVTLSCSPISGHRSVSWYQQTPGQGLQFLFEYFSETQRNKGNFPGRFSGRQFSNSRSEMNVSTLELGDSALYLCASSLGTVGQPQHFGDGTRLSIL.

The J gene is TRBJ2-1, the V gene TRBV6-6; D possibly corresponds to TRBD1 (6 bases). V gave up 6 bases and J gave up 7 bases, with 13 bases separating them. The CDR3 has 13 amino acids. Germline CDR1 is MNHNY and CDR2 is SVGAGI (reference sequence). CDR3 bases: TGTGCCAGCAGCCGGGGACACCAGAATGAGCAGTTCTTC. Translation: CASSRGHQNEQFF.